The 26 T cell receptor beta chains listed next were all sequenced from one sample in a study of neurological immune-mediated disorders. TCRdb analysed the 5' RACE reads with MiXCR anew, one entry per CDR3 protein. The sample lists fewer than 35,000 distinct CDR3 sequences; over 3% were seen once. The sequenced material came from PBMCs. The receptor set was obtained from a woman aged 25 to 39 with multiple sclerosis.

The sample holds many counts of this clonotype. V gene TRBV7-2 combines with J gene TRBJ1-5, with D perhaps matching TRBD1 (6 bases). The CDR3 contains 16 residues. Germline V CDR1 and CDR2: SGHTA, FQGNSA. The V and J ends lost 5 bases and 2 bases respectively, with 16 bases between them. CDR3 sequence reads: CASSQRAGEGNQPQHF. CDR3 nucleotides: TGTGCCAGCAGCCAGAGGGCAGGGGAGGGCAATCAGCCCCAGCATTTT.

The CDR3 nucleotides are TGCAGTGCTGGCCTCCCGGGACGCAGTTACGAGCAGTACTTC. Encoded protein: CSAGLPGRSYEQYF. The chain has TRBV20-1 and TRBJ2-7; D may correspond to TRBD1 or TRBD2 (5 bases each). The CDR3 covers 14 residues. The V end was cut by 5 bases, the J end by 4 bases, with 18 bases between. Germline CDR1 reads DFQATT; CDR2 reads SNEGSKA (reference sequence).

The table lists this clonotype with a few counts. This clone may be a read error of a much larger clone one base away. CDR3 DNA sequence: TGTGCCAGCAGCACTTACACAGATACGCAGTATTTT. This encodes CASSTYTDTQYF. The rearrangement links TRBV7-2 to TRBJ2-3; unclear D gene. This CDR3 contains 12 residues. Germline CDR1 and CDR2: SGHTA and FQGNSA. V dropped 5 bases and J dropped 2 bases, with 5 bases sitting between them. The full variable domain, with the rest looked up from reference TRBV7-2 and TRBJ2-3, is GAGVSQSPSNKVTEKGKDVELRCDPISGHTALYWYRQSLGQGLEFLIYFQGNSAPDKSGLPSDRFSAERTGGSVSTLTIQRTQQEDSAVYLCASSTYTDTQYFGPGTRLTVL.

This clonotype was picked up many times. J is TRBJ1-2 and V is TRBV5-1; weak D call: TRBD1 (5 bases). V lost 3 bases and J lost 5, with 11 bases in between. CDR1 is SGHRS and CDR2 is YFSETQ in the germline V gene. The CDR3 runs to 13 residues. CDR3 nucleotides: TGCGCCAGCAGCTGGAAGGGGCCTTATGGCTACACCTTC. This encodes CASSWKGPYGYTF.

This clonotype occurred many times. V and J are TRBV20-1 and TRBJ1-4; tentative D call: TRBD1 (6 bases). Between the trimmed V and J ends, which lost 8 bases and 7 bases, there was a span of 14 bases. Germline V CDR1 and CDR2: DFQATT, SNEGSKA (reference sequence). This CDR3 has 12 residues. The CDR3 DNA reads TGCAGTCTACAGGGAATTGGTGAAAAACTGTTTTTT. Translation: CSLQGIGEKLFF.

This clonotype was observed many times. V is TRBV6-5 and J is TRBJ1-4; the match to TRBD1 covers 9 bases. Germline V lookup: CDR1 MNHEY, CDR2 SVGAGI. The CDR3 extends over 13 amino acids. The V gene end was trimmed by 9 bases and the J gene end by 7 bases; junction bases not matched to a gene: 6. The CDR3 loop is CASKTGGAEKLFF. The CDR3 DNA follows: TGTGCCAGTAAGACAGGGGGGGCTGAAAAACTGTTTTTT.

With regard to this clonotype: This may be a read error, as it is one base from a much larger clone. The CDR3 DNA follows: TGTGCCAGCAGCCCCAAAAGGGAGACCCAGTACTTC. This gives the protein CASSPKRETQYF. The chain is built from TRBV11-2 and TRBJ2-5; D remains unclear. Germline loops: CDR1 SGHAT, CDR2 FQNNGV. With 5 bases removed from V and 5 bases from J, the gap between germline ends came to 9 bases. The CDR3 totals 12 residues.

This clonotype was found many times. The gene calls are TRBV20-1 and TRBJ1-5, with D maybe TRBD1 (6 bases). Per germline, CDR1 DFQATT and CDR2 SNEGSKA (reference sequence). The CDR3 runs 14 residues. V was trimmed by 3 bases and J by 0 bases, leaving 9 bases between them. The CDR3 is CSARLQGSNQPQHF. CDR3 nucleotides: TGCAGTGCTAGGTTACAGGGTAGCAATCAGCCCCAGCATTTT.

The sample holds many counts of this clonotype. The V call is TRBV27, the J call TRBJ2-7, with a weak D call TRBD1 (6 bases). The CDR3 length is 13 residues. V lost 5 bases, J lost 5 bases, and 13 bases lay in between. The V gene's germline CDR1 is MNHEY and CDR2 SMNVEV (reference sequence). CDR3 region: CASSPLTGNEQYF. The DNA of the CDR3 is TGTGCCAGCAGTCCTCTGACAGGTAACGAGCAGTACTTC.

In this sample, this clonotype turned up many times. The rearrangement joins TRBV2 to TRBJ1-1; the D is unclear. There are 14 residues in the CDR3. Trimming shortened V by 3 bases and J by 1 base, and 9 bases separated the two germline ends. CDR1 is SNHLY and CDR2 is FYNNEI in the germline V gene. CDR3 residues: CASSDGLSNTEAFF. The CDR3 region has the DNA TGTGCCAGCAGTGATGGACTATCGAACACTGAAGCTTTCTTT.

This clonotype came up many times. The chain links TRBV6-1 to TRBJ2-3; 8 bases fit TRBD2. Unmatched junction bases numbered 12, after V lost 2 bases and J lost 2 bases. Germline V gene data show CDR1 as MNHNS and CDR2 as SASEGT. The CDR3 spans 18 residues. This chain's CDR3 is CASSEFPVAGLDTDTQYF. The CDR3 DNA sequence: TGTGCCAGCAGTGAATTCCCGGTAGCGGGACTCGACACAGATACGCAGTATTTT.

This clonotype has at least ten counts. Written as DNA, the CDR3 is TGCAGTGCTTCAACAGGGTTTGAGGAAGAGACCCAGTACTTC. This sequence encodes CSASTGFEEETQYF. This chain uses TRBV20-1 with TRBJ2-5; D is perhaps TRBD1 (6 bases). The CDR3 loop spans 14 amino acids. Between the trimmed V and J ends, which lost 5 bases and 3 bases, there was a span of 16 bases. Germline V lookup: CDR1 DFQATT, CDR2 SNEGSKA (reference sequence).

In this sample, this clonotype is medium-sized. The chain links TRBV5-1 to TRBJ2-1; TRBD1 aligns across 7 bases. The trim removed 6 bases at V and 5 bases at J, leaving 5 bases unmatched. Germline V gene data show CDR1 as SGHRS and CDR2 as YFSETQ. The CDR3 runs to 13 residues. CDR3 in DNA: TGCGCCAGCACCAGACAGGGTCACAATGAGCAGTTCTTC. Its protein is CASTRQGHNEQFF.

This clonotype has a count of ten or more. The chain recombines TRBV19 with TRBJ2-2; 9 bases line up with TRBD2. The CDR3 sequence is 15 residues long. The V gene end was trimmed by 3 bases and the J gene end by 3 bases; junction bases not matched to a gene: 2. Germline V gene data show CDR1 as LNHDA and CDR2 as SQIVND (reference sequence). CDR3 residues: CASSMTSGYTGELFF. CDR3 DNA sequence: TGTGCCAGTAGTATGACTAGCGGATACACCGGGGAGCTGTTTTTT.

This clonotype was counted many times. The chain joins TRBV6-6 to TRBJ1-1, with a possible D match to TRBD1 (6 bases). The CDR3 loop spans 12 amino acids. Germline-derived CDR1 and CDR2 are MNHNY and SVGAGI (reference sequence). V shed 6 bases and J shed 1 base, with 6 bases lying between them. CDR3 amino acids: CASRQGNTEAFF. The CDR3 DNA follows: TGTGCCAGCAGACAGGGGAACACTGAAGCTTTCTTT.

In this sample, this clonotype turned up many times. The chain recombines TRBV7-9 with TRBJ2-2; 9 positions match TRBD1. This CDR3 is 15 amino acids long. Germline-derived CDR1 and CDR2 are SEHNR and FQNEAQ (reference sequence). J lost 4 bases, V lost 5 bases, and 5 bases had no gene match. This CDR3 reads CASSDRGSSTGELFF. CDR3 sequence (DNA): TGTGCCAGCAGCGACAGGGGGAGCAGCACCGGGGAGCTGTTTTTT.

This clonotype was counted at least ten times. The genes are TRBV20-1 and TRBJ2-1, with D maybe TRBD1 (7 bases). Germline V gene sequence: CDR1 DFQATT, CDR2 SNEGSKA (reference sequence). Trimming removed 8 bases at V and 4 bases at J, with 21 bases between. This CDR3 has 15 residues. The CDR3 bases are TGCAGTACAAACAGGGGACTGACAGGTTACAATGAGCAGTTCTTC. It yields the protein CSTNRGLTGYNEQFF.

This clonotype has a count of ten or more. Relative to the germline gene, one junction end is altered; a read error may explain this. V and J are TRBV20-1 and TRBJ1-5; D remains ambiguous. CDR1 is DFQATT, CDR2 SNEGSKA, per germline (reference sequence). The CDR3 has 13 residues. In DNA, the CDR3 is TGCAGTGCCACTGCGGGTCCTCATCAGCCCCAGAATTTT. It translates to CSATAGPHQPQNF.

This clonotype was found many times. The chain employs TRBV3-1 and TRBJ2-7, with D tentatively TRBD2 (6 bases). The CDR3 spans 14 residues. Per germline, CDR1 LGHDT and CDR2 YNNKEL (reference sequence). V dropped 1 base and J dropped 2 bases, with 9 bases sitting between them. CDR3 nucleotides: TGTGCCAGCAGCCAAGGGAGGGTGGCCTACGAGCAGTACTTC. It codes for CASSQGRVAYEQYF.

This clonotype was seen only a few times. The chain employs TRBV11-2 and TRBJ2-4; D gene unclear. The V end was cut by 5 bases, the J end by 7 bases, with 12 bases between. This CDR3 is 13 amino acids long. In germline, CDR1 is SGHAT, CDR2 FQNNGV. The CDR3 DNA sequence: TGTGCCAGCAGCCCAATTGTGGGGAACATTCAGTACTTC. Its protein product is CASSPIVGNIQYF.

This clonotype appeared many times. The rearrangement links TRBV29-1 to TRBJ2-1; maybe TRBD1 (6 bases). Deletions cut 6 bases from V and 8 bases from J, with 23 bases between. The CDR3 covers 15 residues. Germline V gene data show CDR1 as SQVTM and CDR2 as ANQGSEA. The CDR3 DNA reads TGCAGCGTCCATCCCGGGACAAGCTCTTTCGATGAGCAGTTCTTC. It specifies CSVHPGTSSFDEQFF.

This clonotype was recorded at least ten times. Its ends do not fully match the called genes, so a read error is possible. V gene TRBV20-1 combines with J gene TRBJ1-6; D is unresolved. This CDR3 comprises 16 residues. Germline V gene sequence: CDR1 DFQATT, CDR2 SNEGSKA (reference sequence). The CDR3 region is CSASHISSAYNSPLNF. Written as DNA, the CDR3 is TGCAGTGCTAGTCATATATCTTCAGCCTATAATTCACCCCTCAACTTT.

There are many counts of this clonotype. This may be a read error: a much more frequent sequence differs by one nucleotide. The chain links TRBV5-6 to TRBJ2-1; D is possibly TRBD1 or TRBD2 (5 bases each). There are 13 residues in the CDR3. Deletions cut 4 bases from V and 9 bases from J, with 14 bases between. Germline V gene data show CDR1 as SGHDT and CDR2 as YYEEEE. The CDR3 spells CASSRERGGEQFF. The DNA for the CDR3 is TGTGCCAGCAGCCGGGAAAGGGGTGGTGAGCAGTTCTTC.

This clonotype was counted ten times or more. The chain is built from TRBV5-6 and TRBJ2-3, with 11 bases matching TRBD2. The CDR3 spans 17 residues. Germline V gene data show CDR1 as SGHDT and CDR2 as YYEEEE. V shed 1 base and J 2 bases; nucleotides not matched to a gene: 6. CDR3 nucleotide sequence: TGTGCCAGCAGCTTGAGATTAGCGGGGGGGTTCACAGATACGCAGTATTTT. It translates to CASSLRLAGGFTDTQYF. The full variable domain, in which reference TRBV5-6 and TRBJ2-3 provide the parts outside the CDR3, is DAGVTQSPTHLIKTRGQQVTLRCSPKSGHDTVSWYQQALGQGPQFIFQYYEEEERQRGNFPDRFSGHQFPNYSSELNVNALLLGDSALYLCASSLRLAGGFTDTQYFGPGTRLTVL.

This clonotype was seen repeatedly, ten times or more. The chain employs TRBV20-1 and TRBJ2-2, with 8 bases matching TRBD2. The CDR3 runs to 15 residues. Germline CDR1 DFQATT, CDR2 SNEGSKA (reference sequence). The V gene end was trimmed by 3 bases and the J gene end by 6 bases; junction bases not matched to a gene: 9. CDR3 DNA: TGCAGTGCTAGTGGTGGCGGGGGGTCGGCCGGGGAGCTGTTTTTT. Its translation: CSASGGGGSAGELFF.

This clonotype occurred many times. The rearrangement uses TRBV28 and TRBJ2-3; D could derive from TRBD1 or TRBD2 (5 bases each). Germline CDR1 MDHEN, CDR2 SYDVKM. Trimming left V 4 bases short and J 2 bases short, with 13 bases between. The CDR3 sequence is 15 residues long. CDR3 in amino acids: CASSSGTWTTDTQYF. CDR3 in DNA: TGTGCCAGCAGTTCGGGGACCTGGACCACAGATACGCAGTATTTT.